This TCR beta chain stems from a study of CD8+CD57+ T cells in acquired aplastic anemia. Study-wide context: The average for DNA from sorted CD4+ and CD8+ cells was about 3.3 ug. There were 10 million or so reads, on average, for CD4+ cells from healthy donors.

This clonotype appeared many times. Its antigen is as yet unknown. The study's findings and limits: Around 29 shared CD8+ CDR3s appeared highly expressed within patients' immunodominant clones.

The template used for profiling TCR beta VDJ and CDR3 was genomic DNA. TCRdb analysed the reads with MiXCR anew, one entry per CDR3 protein. The table has about 81,000 distinct CDR3 sequences, under 50% seen once. Looked up from germline, CDR1 is MGHRA and CDR2 is YSYEKL. The V end lost 1 base, the J end lost 0 bases, and 9 bases lay between the germline ends. This CDR3 has 15 amino acids. The source material was sorted CD4+, CD8+, or CD8+CD57+ T cells (not recorded which) from PBMCs. This TCR was sampled from a human donor in good health, serving as a control. The chain links TRBV4-1 to TRBJ1-1; D call uncertain. CDR3 nucleotides: TGCGCCAGCAGCCAAGGGGCAGAGATGAACACTGAAGCTTTCTTT. Amino acids: CASSQGAEMNTEAFF.